One sample yielded the 24 T cell receptor beta chains listed below, sequenced in a study of control samples from healthy donors and cancer patients (dated by TCRdb to the early 2020s). The library was prepared using the immunoSEQ multiplex PCR assay. TCRdb holds this immuneACCESS table with in-frame rearrangements only. Some clones are missing; in checked studies, unresolved V genes explain under half, and the rest has no known cause. The sample has over 100,000 clones on record, around 93% of them singletons. The ten most abundant clones make up 2.1% of the sample. The sample consisted of blood. The receptors come from a woman aged 50 to 60 in good health.

The chain couples TRBV4-1 to TRBJ1-3, with 7 bases identical to TRBD1. Germline-derived CDR1 and CDR2 are MGHRA and YSYEKL. V dropped 0 bases and J dropped 0; count of bases not matched to a gene: 2. The CDR3 consists of 16 residues. CDR3 DNA sequence: TGCGCCAGCAGCCAAGATCCAGGGGGCTCTGGAAACACCATATATTTT. Its translation: CASSQDPGGSGNTIYF.

J is TRBJ1-1 and V is TRBV10-2, with D perhaps TRBD1 (5 bases). Germline V gene sequence: CDR1 WSHSY, CDR2 SAAADI. The CDR3 is 11 amino acids. The germline V and J ends were trimmed by 5 bases and 6 bases, with 7 bases remaining between them. The CDR3 sequence: CASSQGPEAFF. The CDR3 DNA reads as TGCGCCAGCAGTCAGGGACCTGAAGCTTTCTTT.

V is TRBV6-5 and J is TRBJ1-2, with D unclear. The ends were cut back, 0 bases at V and 9 bases at J, with 5 bases in the middle. CDR1 MNHEY and CDR2 SVGAGI come from the germline V gene. There are 11 residues in the CDR3. This chain's CDR3 is CASSYSGSYTF. DNA for the CDR3: TGTGCCAGCAGTTACTCGGGGAGCTACACCTTC.

As for this clone: Other DNA sequences in the same sample also yield this CDR3. The rearrangement links TRBV21-1 to TRBJ1-1; the table names TRBD1, a call not compared with the DNA. TRBV21-1 is tagged as a pseudogene. This CDR3 is 15 amino acids long. CDR3 amino acids: CASSIKQEKCREAFF. As DNA, the CDR3 is TGCGCCAGCAGCATAAAACAGGAAAAGTGTCGGGAAGCTTTCTTT.

V usage is TRBV5-6 and J usage is TRBJ2-6; 7 bases map to TRBD1. The V gene end was trimmed by 4 bases and the J gene end by 0 bases; junction bases not matched to a gene: 10. The CDR3 runs to 18 residues. Germline V gene data show CDR1 as SGHDT and CDR2 as YYEEEE. In nucleotides, the CDR3 is TGTGCCAGCAGCCCAGGTCCCGGGACAGCCTCTGGGGCCAACGTCCTGACTTTC. Amino acid sequence: CASSPGPGTASGANVLTF.

The chain recombines TRBV30 with TRBJ1-1; D possibly corresponds to TRBD1 (5 bases). From germline, CDR1 is GTSNPN and CDR2 SVGIG (reference sequence). The CDR3 consists of 16 residues. Trimming stripped 1 base from V and 2 bases from J, with 17 bases between. DNA of the CDR3: TGTGCCTGGAGTGACCGGTTGTCAGGGCACAACACTGAAGCTTTCTTT. Its protein is CAWSDRLSGHNTEAFF.

V usage is TRBV28 and J usage is TRBJ1-6; D possibly corresponds to TRBD1 (5 bases). Trimming cost V 6 bases and J 8 bases, with 17 bases left between them. From germline, CDR1 is MDHEN and CDR2 SYDVKM. The CDR3 has 15 residues. The CDR3 sequence: CASSPPGRADSPLHF. The CDR3, as DNA: TGTGCCAGCAGCCCCCCGGGCAGGGCTGATTCACCCCTCCACTTT.

The V call is TRBV6-6, the J call TRBJ2-7; 11 bases fit TRBD1. Germline loops: CDR1 MNHNY, CDR2 SVGAGI (reference sequence). The CDR3 has 15 residues. V lost 6 bases, J lost 4 bases, and 8 bases stayed unmatched. CDR3: CASSMLDRGLYEQYF. DNA for the CDR3: TGTGCCAGCAGCATGCTGGACAGGGGGCTATACGAGCAGTACTTC.

This clone was seen a single time. The V call is TRBV19, the J call TRBJ2-1, with D maybe TRBD1 (6 bases). CDR3 length: 13 residues. The germline CDR1 and CDR2 sequences are LNHDA and SQIVND (reference sequence). V lost 3 bases and J 8 bases, leaving 11 bases between the germline ends. CDR3 sequence reads: CASSIKQGHEQFF. For the CDR3, the DNA is TGTGCCAGTAGTATCAAACAGGGCCATGAGCAGTTCTTC.

The CDR3 DNA follows: TGTGCCAGTAGCCTGGCCCCCGGGGAGCTGTTTTTT. Protein product: CASSLAPGELFF. V gene TRBV19 combines with J gene TRBJ2-2; D gene ambiguous. Germline V gene sequence: CDR1 LNHDA, CDR2 SQIVND (reference sequence). Trimming cost V 6 bases and J 6 bases, with 8 bases left between them. This CDR3 spans 12 amino acids.

This sequence joins TRBV5-4 and TRBJ1-1, with D perhaps matching TRBD1 (5 bases). Germline V lookup: CDR1 SGHNT, CDR2 YYREEE (reference sequence). Between the trimmed V and J ends, which lost 4 bases and 6 bases, there was a span of 7 bases. This CDR3 has 11 amino acids. The CDR3 DNA follows: TGTGCCAGCAGCCAGGGCCCTGAAGCTTTCTTT. It is translated as CASSQGPEAFF.

This chain links TRBV7-8 with TRBJ2-3; D is possibly TRBD1 or TRBD2 (5 bases each). Germline assignment: CDR1 SGHVS and CDR2 FQNEAQ. The CDR3 consists of 15 residues. V lost 6 bases to trimming and J lost 8 bases, with 21 bases between them. CDR3 coding DNA: TGTGCCAGCAGTACCGTCCCGAGAGGGGTCGGTACGCAGTATTTT. It yields the protein CASSTVPRGVGTQYF.

The CDR3 DNA is TGTGCCAGCAGCCAAGAAAGCTTCGGGACTAGCGTTGATGAGCAGTTCTTC. Protein sequence: CASSQESFGTSVDEQFF. The J gene is TRBJ2-1, the V gene TRBV4-2, with 10 nucleotides matching TRBD2. The CDR3 sequence is 17 residues long. Per the germline V gene, CDR1 is LGHNA and CDR2 is YNFKEQ. V was clipped by 0 bases and J by 8 bases; unmatched bases: 10.

The chain joins TRBV2 to TRBJ1-2; D uncertain. CDR1 and CDR2 from the germline V gene are SNHLY and FYNNEI. V lost 7 bases, J lost 6 bases, and 12 bases lay in between. The CDR3 is 12 residues long. The CDR3 spells CASTSGTDGYTF. The CDR3 DNA is TGTGCCAGCACCTCAGGCACAGATGGCTACACCTTC.

The chain carries TRBV28 and TRBJ2-7; D not certain. Trimming removed 0 bases from V and 0 bases from J, with 6 bases in between. The CDR3 is 14 residues long. CDR1 MDHEN and CDR2 SYDVKM come from the germline V gene. The CDR3 protein is CASSLWRSSYEQYF. The CDR3 bases are TGTGCCAGCAGTTTATGGAGGAGCTCCTACGAGCAGTACTTC.

In DNA form, the CDR3 reads TGCGCCAGCAGCTTGTCCCCCGGGACCCATGGCCCCACGGAGCAGTACTTC. Translating it yields CASSLSPGTHGPTEQYF. The chain carries TRBV5-1 and TRBJ2-7; D may be TRBD1 or TRBD2 (5 bases each). V was cut by 1 base and J by 7 bases, with 24 bases left in between. Germline CDR1 reads SGHRS; CDR2 reads YFSETQ. This CDR3 region has 17 residues.

The chain employs TRBV30 and TRBJ2-7; D is unclear. The CDR3 is 12 amino acids. Per germline, CDR1 GTSNPN and CDR2 SVGIG (reference sequence). With 2 bases removed from V and 3 bases from J, the gap between germline ends came to 8 bases. CDR3 loop: CAWSPLYYEQYF. Written as DNA, the CDR3 is TGTGCCTGGAGTCCCCTCTACTACGAGCAGTACTTC.

The chain is built from TRBV29-1 and TRBJ2-7; 9 bases are shared with TRBD1. The CDR3 is 14 residues long. V gave up 6 bases and J gave up 4 bases; unmatched junction bases: 10. Germline values: CDR1 SQVTM, CDR2 ANQGSEA. The CDR3 loop reads CSVLGQGLGYEQYF. The DNA of the CDR3 is TGCAGCGTACTAGGACAGGGGCTCGGATACGAGCAGTACTTC.

The rearrangement links TRBV11-2 to TRBJ1-3; D may be TRBD1 (6 bases). The ends were cut back, 1 base at V and 5 bases at J, with 9 bases in the middle. CDR1 is SGHAT, CDR2 FQNNGV, per germline. The CDR3 runs to 14 residues. The CDR3 sequence is CASSLGGARNTIYF. CDR3 nucleotides: TGTGCCAGCAGCTTAGGGGGGGCAAGAAACACCATATATTTT.

The chain has TRBV6-1 and TRBJ2-5; D is unresolved. Germline CDR1 MNHNS, CDR2 SASEGT. The CDR3 totals 13 residues. Trimming left V 3 bases short and J 5 bases short, with 10 bases between. CDR3 residues: CASSDPPLETQYF. CDR3 DNA sequence: TGTGCCAGCAGTGACCCGCCATTGGAGACCCAGTACTTC.

The J gene is TRBJ2-6, the V gene TRBV7-6; a weak D match, TRBD2 (5 bases). The CDR3 has 16 amino acids. Trimming shortened V by 4 bases and J by 0 bases, and 10 bases separated the two germline ends. Germline values: CDR1 SGHVS, CDR2 FNYEAQ. CDR3 sequence: CASSSKTNSGANVLTF. Here the CDR3 DNA reads TGTGCCAGCAGCTCCAAGACTAACTCTGGGGCCAACGTCCTGACTTTC. The full variable domain, rest sourced from reference TRBV7-6 and TRBJ2-6, is GAGVSQSPRYKVTKRGQDVALRCDPISGHVSLYWYRQALGQGPEFLTYFNYEAQQDKSGLPNDRFSAERPEGSISTLTIQRTEQRDSAMYRCASSSKTNSGANVLTFGAGSRLTVL.

This clone has only one observation. The chain couples TRBV10-1 to TRBJ2-7, with 8 bases identical to TRBD1. The germline gives CDR1 WNHNN, CDR2 SYGVQD (reference sequence). The CDR3 spans 16 residues. Trimming cost V 0 bases and J 4 bases; bases outside gene matches: 8. The CDR3 nucleotides are TGCGCCAGCAGTGAGTCGAGGGGACAGGTGCTTTACGAGCAGTACTTC. Translating it yields CASSESRGQVLYEQYF.

This chain links TRBV3-1 (or the pseudogene TRBV3-2) with TRBJ2-3; TRBD1 agrees at 7 bases. CDR1 LGHDT and CDR2 YNNKEL come from the germline V gene (reference sequence). With V trimmed by 0 bases and J by 0 bases, 6 bases remained unmatched. The CDR3 covers 17 residues. CDR3 sequence (DNA): TGTGCCAGCAGCCAAGAGTCAAGGACAGGCAGCACAGATACGCAGTATTTT. Translating gives CASSQESRTGSTDTQYF.

The V gene is TRBV24-1, the J gene TRBJ1-2; maybe TRBD1 (6 bases). V shed 3 bases and J shed 4 bases, with 11 bases lying between them. The length of the CDR3 is 14 residues. The germline CDR1 and CDR2 sequences are KGHDR and SFDVKD. CDR3 protein: CATSDTGDTYGYTF. In DNA form, the CDR3 reads TGTGCCACCAGTGATACGGGGGACACCTATGGCTACACCTTC.